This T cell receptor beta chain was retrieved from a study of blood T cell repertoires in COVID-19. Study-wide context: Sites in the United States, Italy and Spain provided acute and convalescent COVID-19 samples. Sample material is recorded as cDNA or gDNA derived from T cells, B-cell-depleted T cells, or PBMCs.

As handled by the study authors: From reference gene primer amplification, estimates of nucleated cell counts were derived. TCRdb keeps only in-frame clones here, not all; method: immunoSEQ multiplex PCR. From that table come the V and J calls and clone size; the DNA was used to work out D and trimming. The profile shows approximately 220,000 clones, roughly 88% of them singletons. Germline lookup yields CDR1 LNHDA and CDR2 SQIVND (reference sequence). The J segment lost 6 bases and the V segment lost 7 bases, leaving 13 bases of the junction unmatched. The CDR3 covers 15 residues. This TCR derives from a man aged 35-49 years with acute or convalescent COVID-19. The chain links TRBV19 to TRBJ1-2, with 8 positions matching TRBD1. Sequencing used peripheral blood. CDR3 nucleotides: TGTGCCAGTACCCCCAGGGGGCGCTCCTACGATGGCTACACCTTC. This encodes CASTPRGRSYDGYTF.